Below are 5 T cell receptor beta chains sequenced from a single sample in a study of shared clonotypes between healthy human individuals. Data came from immunoSEQ multiplex PCR; TCRdb stores just in-frame clones and leaves some out. The data hold about 1 million clones, with 70% to 80% observed a single time. Material for sequencing was memory CD4+ T cells sorted from blood. This sample's subset: CD45RA-negative fraction. These receptors were obtained from a man younger than 35 in good health.

Regarding this clone: The sample contains more than one DNA sequence encoding this CDR3. The chain combines TRBV20-1 with TRBJ2-7; tentative D call: TRBD1 (6 bases). Germline V gives CDR1 DFQATT, CDR2 SNEGSKA (reference sequence). CDR3 length: 11 residues. Trimming removed 5 bases at V and 3 bases at J, with 8 bases between. DNA of the CDR3: TGCAGTGCTTTACAGGGCTACGAGCAGTACTTC. This codes for CSALQGYEQYF.

The chain employs TRBV5-4 and TRBJ2-3, with 7 bases that match TRBD1. V lost 3 bases, J lost 1 base, and 2 bases stayed unmatched. This CDR3 contains 14 residues. Germline V gene sequence: CDR1 SGHNT, CDR2 YYREEE (reference sequence). CDR3 residues: CASSSTGRTDTQYF. CDR3 in DNA: TGTGCCAGCAGCTCGACAGGGCGCACAGATACGCAGTATTTT.

The V gene is TRBV30, the J gene TRBJ1-3; D unresolved. The CDR3 loop spans 13 amino acids. Germline V gene sequence: CDR1 GTSNPN, CDR2 SVGIG (reference sequence). V was shortened by 6 bases and J by 1 base, with 10 bases between the two germline ends. CDR3 loop: CACSEGSGNTIYF. The CDR3, as DNA: TGTGCCTGCTCGGAAGGGTCTGGAAACACCATATATTTT. Using reference TRBV30 and TRBJ1-3 for the parts outside the CDR3, the full variable domain is SQTIHQWPATLVQPVGSPLSLECTVEGTSNPNLYWYRQAAGRGLQLLFYSVGIGQISSEVPQNLSASRPQDRQFILSSKKLLLSDSGFYLCACSEGSGNTIYFGEGSWLTVV.

V is TRBV19 and J is TRBJ1-6, with 8 bases lining up with TRBD1. Germline CDR1 is LNHDA and CDR2 is SQIVND (reference sequence). The CDR3 has 18 amino acids. V lost 4 bases to trimming and J lost 10 bases; unmatched junction nucleotides: 18. This chain's CDR3 is CASSRDGDRGWQFSPLHF. Here the CDR3 DNA reads TGTGCCAGTAGTAGGGATGGTGACAGGGGATGGCAGTTCTCACCCCTCCACTTT.

This clone is a singleton in its sample. The rearrangement uses TRBV7-2 and TRBJ2-3; D is perhaps TRBD2 (5 bases). The CDR3 extends over 17 amino acids. Germline CDR1 SGHTA, CDR2 FQGNSA. Between the trimmed V and J ends, which lost 1 base and 4 bases, there was a span of 18 bases. The CDR3 loop reads CASSLDSGKAPADTQYF. CDR3 nucleotide sequence: TGTGCCAGCAGCTTAGATTCGGGAAAAGCCCCCGCAGATACGCAGTATTTT.